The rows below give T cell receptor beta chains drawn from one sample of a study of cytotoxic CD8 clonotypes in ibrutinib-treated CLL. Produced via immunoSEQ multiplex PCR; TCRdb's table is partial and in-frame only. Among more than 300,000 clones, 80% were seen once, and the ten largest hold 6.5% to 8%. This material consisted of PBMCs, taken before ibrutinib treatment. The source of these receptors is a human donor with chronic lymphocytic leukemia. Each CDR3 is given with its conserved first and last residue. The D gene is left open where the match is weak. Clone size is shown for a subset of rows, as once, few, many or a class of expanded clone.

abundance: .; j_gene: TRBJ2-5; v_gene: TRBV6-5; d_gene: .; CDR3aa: CASSPDLPETQYF; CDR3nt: TGTGCCAGCAGTCCCGACTTACCGGAGACCCAGTACTTC
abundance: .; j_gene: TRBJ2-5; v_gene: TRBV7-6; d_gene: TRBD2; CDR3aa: CASSLAASGNQETQYF; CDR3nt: TGTGCCAGCAGCTTAGCGGCTAGCGGGAACCAAGAGACCCAGTACTTC
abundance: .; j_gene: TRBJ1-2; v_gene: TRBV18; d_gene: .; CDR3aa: CASSPLLLRGTSNYGYTF; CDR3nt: TGTGCCAGCTCACCACTATTGCTCCGGGGGACCTCTAACTATGGCTACACCTTC
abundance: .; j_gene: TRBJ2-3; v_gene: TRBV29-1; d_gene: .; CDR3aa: CSVDAGSSTDTQYF; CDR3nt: TGCAGCGTTGATGCGGGGTCCAGCACAGATACGCAGTATTTT
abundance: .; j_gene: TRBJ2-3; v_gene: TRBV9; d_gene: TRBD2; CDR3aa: CASSAGLAGVTDTQYF; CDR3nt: TGTGCCAGCAGCGCAGGACTAGCGGGAGTAACAGATACGCAGTATTTT
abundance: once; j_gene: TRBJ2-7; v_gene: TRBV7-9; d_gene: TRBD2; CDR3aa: CASTPGLIYEQYF; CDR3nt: TGTGCCAGCACACCGGGACTAATCTACGAGCAGTACTTC
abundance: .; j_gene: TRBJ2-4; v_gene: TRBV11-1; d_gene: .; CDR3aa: CASSQSTKNIQYF; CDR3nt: TGTGCCAGCAGCCAGAGTACCAAAAACATTCAGTACTTC
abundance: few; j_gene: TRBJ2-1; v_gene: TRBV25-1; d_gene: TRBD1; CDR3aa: CASRTGTGSYNEQFF; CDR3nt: TGTGCCAGCAGAACCGGGACAGGGAGTTACAATGAGCAGTTCTTC
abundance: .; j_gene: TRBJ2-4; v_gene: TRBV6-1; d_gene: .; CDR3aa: CASSEAGNLNIQYF; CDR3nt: TGTGCCAGCAGTGAAGCCGGCAACCTAAACATTCAGTACTTC
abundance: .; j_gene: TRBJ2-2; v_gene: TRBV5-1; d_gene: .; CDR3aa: CASSLGRGDNTGELFF; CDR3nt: TGCGCCAGCAGCTTGGGGCGCGGGGATAACACCGGGGAGCTGTTTTTT
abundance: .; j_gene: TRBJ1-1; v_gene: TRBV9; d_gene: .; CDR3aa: CASSVARTEGTEAFF; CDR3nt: TGTGCCAGCAGCGTAGCGCGGACTGAGGGTACTGAAGCTTTCTTT
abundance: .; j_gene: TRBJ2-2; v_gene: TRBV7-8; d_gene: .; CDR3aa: CASSLGVATGELFF; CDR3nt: TGTGCCAGCAGCTTAGGGGTAGCCACCGGGGAGCTGTTTTTT
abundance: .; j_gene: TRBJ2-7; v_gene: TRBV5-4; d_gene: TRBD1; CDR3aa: CASSLGQGTEQYF; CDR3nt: TGTGCCAGCAGCTTAGGACAGGGAACCGAGCAGTACTTC
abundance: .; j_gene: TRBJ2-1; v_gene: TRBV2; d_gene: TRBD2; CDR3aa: CANWKREGLYNEQFF; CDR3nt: TGTGCCAATTGGAAACGGGAGGGCCTTTACAATGAGCAGTTCTTC
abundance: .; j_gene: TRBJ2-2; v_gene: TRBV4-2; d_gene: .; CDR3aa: CASSHYLTITGELFF; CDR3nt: TGTGCCAGCAGCCATTATCTTACCATCACCGGGGAGCTGTTTTTT
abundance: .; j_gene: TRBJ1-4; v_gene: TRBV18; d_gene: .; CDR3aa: CASSPPELREKNEKLFF; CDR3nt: TGTGCCAGCTCACCACCGGAACTCCGGGAGAAAAATGAAAAACTGTTTTTT
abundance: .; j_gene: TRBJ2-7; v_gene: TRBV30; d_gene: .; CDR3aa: CAWSVGSYEQYF; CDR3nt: TGTGCCTGGAGTGTCGGCTCCTACGAGCAGTACTTC
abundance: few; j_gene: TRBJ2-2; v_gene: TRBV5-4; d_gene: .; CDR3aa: CASSLSYGALLFF; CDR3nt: TGTGCCAGCAGCTTGAGTTATGGCGCACTCCTGTTTTTT
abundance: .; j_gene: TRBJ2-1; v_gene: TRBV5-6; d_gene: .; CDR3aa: CASSPWANNEQFF; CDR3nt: TGTGCCAGCAGCCCCTGGGCCAACAATGAGCAGTTCTTC
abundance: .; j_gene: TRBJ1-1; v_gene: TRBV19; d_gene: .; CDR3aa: CASSIEDSHLNTEAFF; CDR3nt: TGTGCCAGTAGTATAGAGGACAGCCACCTCAACACTGAAGCTTTCTTT
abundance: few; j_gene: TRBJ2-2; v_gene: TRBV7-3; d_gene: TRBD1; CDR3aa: CASSRNRGANTGELFF; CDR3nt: TGTGCCAGCAGCCGGAACAGGGGCGCGAACACCGGGGAGCTGTTTTTT
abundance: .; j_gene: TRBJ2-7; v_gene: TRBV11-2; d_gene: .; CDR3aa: CASSLVIGYEQYF; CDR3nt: TGTGCCAGCAGTCTGGTCATCGGGTACGAGCAGTACTTC
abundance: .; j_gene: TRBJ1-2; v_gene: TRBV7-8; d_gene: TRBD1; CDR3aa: CASSLGAGTGMSGASYGYTF; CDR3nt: TGTGCCAGCAGCTTGGGGGCCGGGACAGGGATGAGCGGTGCGTCTTATGGCTACACCTTC
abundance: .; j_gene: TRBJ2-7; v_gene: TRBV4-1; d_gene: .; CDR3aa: CASSQAVTFYEQYF; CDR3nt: TGCGCCAGCAGCCAAGCTGTGACATTCTACGAGCAGTACTTC
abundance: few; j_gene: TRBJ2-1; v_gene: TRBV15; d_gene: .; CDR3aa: CATSRTALVLRDEQFF; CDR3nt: TGTGCCACCAGCAGAACAGCCTTGGTCTTGAGGGATGAGCAGTTCTTC
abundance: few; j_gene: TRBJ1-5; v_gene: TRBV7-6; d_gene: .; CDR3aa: CASSPIHSNQPQHF; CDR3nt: TGTGCCAGCAGCCCTATTCATAGCAATCAGCCCCAGCATTTT
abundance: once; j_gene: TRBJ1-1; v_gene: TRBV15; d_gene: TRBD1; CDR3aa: CATSRGQGVNTEAFF; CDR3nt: TGTGCCACCAGCAGAGGACAGGGAGTGAACACTGAAGCTTTCTTT
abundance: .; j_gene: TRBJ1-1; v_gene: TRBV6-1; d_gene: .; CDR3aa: CASSENYGMNTEAFF; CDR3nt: TGTGCCAGCAGTGAAAACTACGGAATGAACACTGAAGCTTTCTTT
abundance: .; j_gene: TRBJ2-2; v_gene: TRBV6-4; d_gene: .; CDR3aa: CASSELQGTGELFF; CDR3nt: TGTGCCAGCAGTGAGCTTCAGGGGACCGGGGAGCTGTTTTTT
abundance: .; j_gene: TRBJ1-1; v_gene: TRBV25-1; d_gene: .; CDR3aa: CASRGVTRGLFWDTEAFF; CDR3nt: TGTGCCAGCAGGGGTGTCACCCGTGGGCTTTTTTGGGACACTGAAGCTTTCTTT
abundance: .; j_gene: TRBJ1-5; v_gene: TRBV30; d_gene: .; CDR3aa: CAWSARVLGLNQPQHF; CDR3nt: TGTGCCTGGAGTGCCCGGGTCCTGGGGCTTAATCAGCCCCAGCATTTT
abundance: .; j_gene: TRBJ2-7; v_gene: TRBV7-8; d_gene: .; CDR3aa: CASSLVVGSPHEQYF; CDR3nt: TGTGCCAGCAGCTTAGTAGTGGGATCCCCGCACGAGCAGTACTTC
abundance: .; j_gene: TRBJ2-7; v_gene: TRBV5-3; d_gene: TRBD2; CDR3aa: CARSSGLAGGKLYEQYF; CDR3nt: TGTGCCAGAAGCTCGGGACTAGCGGGAGGTAAGTTGTACGAGCAGTACTTC
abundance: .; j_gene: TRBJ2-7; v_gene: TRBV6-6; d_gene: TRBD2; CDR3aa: CASSYVSGGSYEQYF; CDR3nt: TGTGCCAGCAGTTACGTATCGGGGGGCTCCTACGAGCAGTACTTC
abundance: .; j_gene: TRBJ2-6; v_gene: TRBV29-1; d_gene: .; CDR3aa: CSATSPSGANVLTF; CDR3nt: TGCAGCGCCACCAGCCCCTCTGGGGCCAACGTCCTGACTTTC
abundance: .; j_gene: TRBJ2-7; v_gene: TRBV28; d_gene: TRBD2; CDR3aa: CASSQLTSGNNEQYF; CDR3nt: TGTGCCAGCAGTCAACTAACTAGCGGGAATAACGAGCAGTACTTC
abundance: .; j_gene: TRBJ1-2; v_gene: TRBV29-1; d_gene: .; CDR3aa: CSVDWGNYGYTF; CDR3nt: TGCAGCGTTGATTGGGGTAACTATGGCTACACCTTC
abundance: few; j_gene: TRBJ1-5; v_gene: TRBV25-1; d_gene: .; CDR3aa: CASSEWTLQGNQPQHF; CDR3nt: TGTGCCAGCAGTGAATGGACACTCCAGGGCAATCAGCCCCAGCATTTT
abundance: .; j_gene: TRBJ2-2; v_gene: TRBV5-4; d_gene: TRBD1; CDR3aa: CASSAQDRGAGELFF; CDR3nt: TGTGCCAGCAGCGCGCAAGACAGGGGTGCCGGGGAGCTGTTTTTT
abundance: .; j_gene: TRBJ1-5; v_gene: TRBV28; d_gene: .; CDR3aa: CASSSGGQIYSNQPQHF; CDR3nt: TGTGCCAGCAGTTCGGGCGGACAAATTTATAGCAATCAGCCCCAGCATTTT
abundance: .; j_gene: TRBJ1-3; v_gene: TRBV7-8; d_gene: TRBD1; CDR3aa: CASSNRGSGNTIYF; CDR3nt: TGTGCCAGCAGCAACAGGGGCTCTGGAAACACCATATATTTT
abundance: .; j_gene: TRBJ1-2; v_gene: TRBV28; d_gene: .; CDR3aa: CASSFQDYGYTF; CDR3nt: TGTGCCAGCAGTTTTCAGGACTATGGCTACACCTTC
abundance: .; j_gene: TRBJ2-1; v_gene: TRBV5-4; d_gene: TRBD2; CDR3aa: CASSNGLAGGGHNEQFF; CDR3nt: TGTGCCAGCAGCAATGGACTAGCGGGAGGAGGCCACAATGAGCAGTTCTTC
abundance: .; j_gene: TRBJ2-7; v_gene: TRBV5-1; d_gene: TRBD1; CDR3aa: CASSDTDRDEQYF; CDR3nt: TGCGCCAGCAGCGATACCGACAGGGACGAGCAGTACTTC
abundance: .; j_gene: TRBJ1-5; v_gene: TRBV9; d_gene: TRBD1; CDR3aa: CASSVGQFDQPQHF; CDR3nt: TGTGCCAGCAGCGTGGGACAGTTCGATCAGCCCCAGCATTTT
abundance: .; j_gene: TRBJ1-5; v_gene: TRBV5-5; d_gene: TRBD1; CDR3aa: CASSQRQGPNQPQHF; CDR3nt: TGTGCCAGCAGCCAGCGACAGGGGCCGAATCAGCCCCAGCATTTT
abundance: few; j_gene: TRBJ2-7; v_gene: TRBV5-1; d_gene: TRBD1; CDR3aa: CASSPTGEAYEQYF; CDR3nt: TGCGCCAGCAGCCCGACAGGGGAGGCCTACGAGCAGTACTTC
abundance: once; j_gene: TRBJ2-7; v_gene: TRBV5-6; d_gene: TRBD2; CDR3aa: CASSRRGTSAEQYF; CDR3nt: TGTGCCAGCAGCCGGCGGGGGACTAGCGCCGAGCAGTACTTC
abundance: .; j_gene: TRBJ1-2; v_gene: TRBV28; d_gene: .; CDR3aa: CASSSNTRGPDLNYGYTF; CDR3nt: TGTGCCAGCAGTTCCAATACCAGGGGCCCGGACCTTAACTATGGCTACACCTTC
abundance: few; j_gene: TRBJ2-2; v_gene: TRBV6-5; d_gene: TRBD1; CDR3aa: CASSPGGGSGELFF; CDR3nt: TGTGCCAGCAGTCCAGGGGGCGGCTCCGGGGAGCTGTTTTTT
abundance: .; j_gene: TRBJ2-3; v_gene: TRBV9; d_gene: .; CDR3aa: CASSVKYFGTDTQYF; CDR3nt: TGTGCCAGCAGCGTAAAGTACTTCGGCACAGATACGCAGTATTTT
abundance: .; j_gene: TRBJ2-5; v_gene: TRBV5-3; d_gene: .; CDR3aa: CARSLGAGSDGETQYF; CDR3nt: TGTGCCAGAAGCTTGGGGGCTGGGTCAGATGGCGAGACCCAGTACTTC
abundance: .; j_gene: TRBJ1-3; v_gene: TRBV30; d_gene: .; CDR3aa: CAWSAPGGAPGNTIYF; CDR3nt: TGTGCCTGGAGTGCTCCGGGGGGGGCACCTGGAAACACCATATATTTT
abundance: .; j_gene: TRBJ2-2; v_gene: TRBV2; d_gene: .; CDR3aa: CASTSHPSAHTGELFF; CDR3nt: TGTGCCAGCACCTCACATCCTTCAGCTCACACCGGGGAGCTGTTTTTT
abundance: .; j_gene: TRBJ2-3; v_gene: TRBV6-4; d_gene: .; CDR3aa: CASSASGPTDTQYF; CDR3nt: TGTGCCAGCAGCGCCTCGGGCCCAACAGATACGCAGTATTTT
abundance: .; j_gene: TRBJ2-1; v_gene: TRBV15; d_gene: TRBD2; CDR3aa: CATSPGISLAGINEQFF; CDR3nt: TGTGCCACCAGCCCCGGGATATCACTAGCGGGCATAAATGAGCAGTTCTTC
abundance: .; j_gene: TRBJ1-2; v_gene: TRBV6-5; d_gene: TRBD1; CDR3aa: CASSYSLDRGGYGYTF; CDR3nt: TGTGCCAGCAGTTACTCTTTGGACAGGGGAGGCTATGGCTACACCTTC
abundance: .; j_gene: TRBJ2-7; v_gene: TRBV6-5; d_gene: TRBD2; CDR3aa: CASRTSGDHEQYF; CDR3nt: TGTGCCAGCAGGACTAGCGGGGACCACGAGCAGTACTTC
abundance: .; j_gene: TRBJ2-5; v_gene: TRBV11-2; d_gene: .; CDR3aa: CASSTRGSQQQETQYF; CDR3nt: TGTGCCAGCAGCACGAGGGGTTCCCAACAACAAGAGACCCAGTACTTC